This T cell receptor beta chain is from a study of PD-1 blockade in mismatch repair-deficient tumors. Study overall: All were previously treated, progressing patients with about 12 mismatch repair-deficient cancer types. The study's findings and limits: Rapid post-treatment expansion, then contraction, generally preceding radiologic response, marked tumor-resident clones.

A few pembrolizumab responders had their TCRs sequenced. This clone was seen only once. Antigen: not known. TCRdb keeps only in-frame clones here, not all; method: immunoSEQ multiplex PCR. This table holds about 120,000 clones, about 88% found once. CDR1 is LNHNV and CDR2 is YYDKDF in the germline V gene (reference sequence). This CDR3 has 17 amino acids. V shed 1 base, J shed 3 bases, and the junction held 9 bases outside the gene matches. This chain joins TRBV15 and TRBJ1-5; TRBD1 aligns across 7 bases. The receptor was derived from an adult with mismatch repair-deficient cancer. Sequencing was performed on peripheral blood, taken 44 weeks after starting pembrolizumab. For the CDR3, the DNA is TGTGCCACCAGCAGAGCGGGGGGGACAGATGTCAATCAGCCCCAGCATTTT. Translated: CATSRAGGTDVNQPQHF. Variable domain in full (rest from reference TRBV15 and TRBJ1-5): DAMVIQNPRYQVTQFGKPVTLSCSQTLNHNVMYWYQQKSSQAPKLLFHYYDKDFNNEADTPDNFQSRRPNTSFCFLDIRSPGLGDTAMYLCATSRAGGTDVNQPQHFGDGTRLSIL.